One sample yielded the 13 T cell receptor beta chains listed below, sequenced in a study of CD8 T cells in ankylosing spondylitis. TCRdb re-derived calls from the 5' RACE reads in MiXCR, one entry per CDR3 protein. The top ten hold about 0.92% of the sample, which has 350,000 to 550,000 distinct CDR3 sequences, roughly 27% seen once. No antigen has been assigned to these receptors. Study conclusions and caveats: What appeared characteristic of ankylosing spondylitis blood was a TCR beta motif of several highly homologous variants.

Specimen: blood, either unsorted or a sorted T cell fraction (not recorded which). These receptors all stem from a male donor with ankylosing spondylitis.

The chain links TRBV3-1 to TRBJ2-1; 11 bases map to TRBD2. V dropped 6 bases and J dropped 5; count of bases not matched to a gene: 6. This CDR3 contains 15 residues. Germline V lookup: CDR1 LGHDT, CDR2 YNNKEL (reference sequence). Written as DNA, the CDR3 is TGTGCCAGCAGATTTAGCGGGAGGGCTGACAATGAGCAGTTCTTC. It is translated as CASRFSGRADNEQFF.

The gene calls are TRBV20-1 and TRBJ1-1; D not certain. The germline V and J ends were trimmed by 3 bases and 5 bases, with 16 bases remaining between them. Per the germline V gene, CDR1 is DFQATT and CDR2 is SNEGSKA (reference sequence). The CDR3 totals 14 residues. CDR3 amino acids: CSASAHGVGTEAFF. In nucleotides, the CDR3 is TGCAGTGCTAGTGCCCACGGGGTTGGAACTGAAGCTTTCTTT.

This rearrangement joins TRBV12-3 or TRBV12-4 to TRBJ2-2; TRBD2 matches 8 bases. The CDR3 spans 15 residues. Trimming cost V 8 bases and J 4 bases; bases outside gene matches: 9. CDR3 residues: CASGRAGDLTGELFF. In nucleotides, the CDR3 is TGTGCCAGCGGACGAGCGGGAGACCTCACCGGGGAGCTGTTTTTT.

The chain joins TRBV10-3 to TRBJ2-3, with 12 bases lining up with TRBD2. The CDR3 runs to 15 residues. Germline V gene lookup returns CDR1 ENHRY and CDR2 SYGVKD. The V segment lost 6 bases and the J segment 6 bases; nucleotides outside the gene matches: 7. The CDR3 nucleotides are TGTGCCATCAGCCCGACTAGCGGGAGATCGGATACGCAGTATTTT. It yields the protein CAISPTSGRSDTQYF.

This chain joins TRBV19 and TRBJ1-5, with 10 nucleotides matching TRBD1. The germline V gene has CDR1 LNHDA and CDR2 SQIVND (reference sequence). The CDR3 totals 16 residues. Germline trimming cut 1 base from V and 6 bases from J; bases unmatched to any gene: 6. The CDR3 DNA reads as TGTGCCAGTAGTATAGCCGGGACAGGGGAAATTCAGCCCCAGCATTTT. Residues: CASSIAGTGEIQPQHF.

The gene calls are TRBV30 and TRBJ2-7; D is possibly TRBD1 or TRBD2 (8 bases each). Trimming removed 2 bases from V and 7 bases from J, with 15 bases in between. Germline V gene lookup returns CDR1 GTSNPN and CDR2 SVGIG (reference sequence). The CDR3 runs to 13 residues. Here the CDR3 DNA reads TGTGCCTGGAGTAGTAGCGGGACAGGTGAGCAGTACTTC. Amino acid sequence: CAWSSSGTGEQYF.

The rearrangement uses TRBV20-1 and TRBJ2-1; no reliable D call. The CDR3 consists of 13 residues. The germline V and J ends were trimmed by 3 bases and 2 bases, with 8 bases remaining between them. The V gene's germline CDR1 is DFQATT and CDR2 SNEGSKA (reference sequence). The DNA of the CDR3 is TGCAGTGCTAGCGGGCACGCCTACAATGAGCAGTTCTTC. Protein: CSASGHAYNEQFF.

The chain recombines TRBV24-1 with TRBJ2-2; D may be TRBD2 (6 bases). Per the germline V gene, CDR1 is KGHDR and CDR2 is SFDVKD. This CDR3 has 16 residues. The V gene lost 3 bases and the J gene lost 6 bases, with 16 bases spanning the gap. The CDR3 here is CATSDAGPTVSGELFF. For the CDR3, the DNA is TGTGCCACCAGTGATGCGGGACCAACCGTGTCCGGGGAGCTGTTTTTT.

This clonotype was observed a few times. This chain's CDR3 is CASRGLAGGEQYF. The DNA for the CDR3 is TGTGCCAGTCGGGGACTAGCGGGAGGCGAGCAGTACTTC. The chain recombines TRBV25-1 with TRBJ2-7; 15 bases agree with TRBD2. Unmatched junction bases numbered 3, after V lost 9 bases and J lost 6 bases. The germline V gene has CDR1 MGHDK and CDR2 SYGVNS. The CDR3 contains 13 residues.

The chain is built from TRBV6-5 and TRBJ1-2; D unclear. V was trimmed by 3 bases and J by 2 bases, leaving 10 bases between them. This CDR3 is built from 14 residues. CDR1 is MNHEY, CDR2 SVGAGI, per germline. For the CDR3, the DNA is TGTGCCAGCAGTTATACCCAGGTGAACTATGGCTACACCTTC. Protein sequence: CASSYTQVNYGYTF.

The chain is built from TRBV5-1 and TRBJ2-3; 8 bases agree with TRBD2. Germline CDR1 and CDR2: SGHRS and YFSETQ. V lost 2 bases and J lost 4; bases outside the gene matches: 9. The CDR3 is made up of 16 amino acids. Written as DNA, the CDR3 is TGCGCCAGCAGCTTTACTAGCGGTAACACGGCAGATACGCAGTATTTT. This encodes CASSFTSGNTADTQYF.

The sample holds a few counts of this clonotype. V gene TRBV24-1 combines with J gene TRBJ2-7; TRBD2 matches at 14 bases. The CDR3 extends over 16 amino acids. Germline loops: CDR1 KGHDR, CDR2 SFDVKD. V shed 7 bases and J 4 bases; nucleotides not matched to a gene: 8. CDR3 protein: CATSGTSGSKGYEQYF. The CDR3 DNA reads as TGTGCCACCAGCGGGACTAGCGGGAGCAAGGGGTACGAGCAGTACTTC.

The chain uses TRBV20-1 and TRBJ2-7, with TRBD1 matching over 7 bases. The V gene's germline CDR1 is DFQATT and CDR2 SNEGSKA (reference sequence). The CDR3 extends over 12 amino acids. Unmatched junction bases numbered 6, after V lost 6 bases and J lost 4 bases. The CDR3 protein is CSASTGRYEQYF. DNA of the CDR3: TGCAGTGCATCGACAGGGCGGTACGAGCAGTACTTC.